This T cell receptor (beta chain) was recovered during a study of graft-versus-host responses after intestinal transplantation. Study-level points and caveats: Researchers found GvH clones in recipient marrow, and some showed up first in ileum or blood.

This CDR3 has 14 amino acids. The germline V gene encodes CDR1 SNHLY and CDR2 FYNNEI. V lost 4 bases, J lost 3 bases, and 5 bases stayed unmatched. Generated by immunoSEQ multiplex PCR, the TCRdb table keeps only in-frame clones and is missing some. The data show about 2,200 clones, roughly a third seen once. Irradiated stimulators labeled with violet dye, around 200,000 in number, were plated with around 200,000 CFSE-labeled responders. The responders that had proliferated, CFSE-low CD3+CD4+ and CD3+CD8+ cells, were sorted after the reaction. The chain recombines TRBV2 with TRBJ2-7; 8 bases are shared with TRBD1. The TCR sequence derives from a human patient who was an organ donor for intestinal transplantation. Specimen: alloreactive CD8+ T cells from a mixed lymphocyte reaction culture, collected before transplantation. The subset is: CFSE-low proliferating T cells sorted from approximately 6-day pre-transplant mixed lymphocyte reaction (GvH or HvG direction). CDR3 in amino acids: CASSVGTGLYEQYF. The CDR3 region has the DNA TGTGCCAGCAGTGTCGGGACAGGTCTCTACGAGCAGTACTTC.